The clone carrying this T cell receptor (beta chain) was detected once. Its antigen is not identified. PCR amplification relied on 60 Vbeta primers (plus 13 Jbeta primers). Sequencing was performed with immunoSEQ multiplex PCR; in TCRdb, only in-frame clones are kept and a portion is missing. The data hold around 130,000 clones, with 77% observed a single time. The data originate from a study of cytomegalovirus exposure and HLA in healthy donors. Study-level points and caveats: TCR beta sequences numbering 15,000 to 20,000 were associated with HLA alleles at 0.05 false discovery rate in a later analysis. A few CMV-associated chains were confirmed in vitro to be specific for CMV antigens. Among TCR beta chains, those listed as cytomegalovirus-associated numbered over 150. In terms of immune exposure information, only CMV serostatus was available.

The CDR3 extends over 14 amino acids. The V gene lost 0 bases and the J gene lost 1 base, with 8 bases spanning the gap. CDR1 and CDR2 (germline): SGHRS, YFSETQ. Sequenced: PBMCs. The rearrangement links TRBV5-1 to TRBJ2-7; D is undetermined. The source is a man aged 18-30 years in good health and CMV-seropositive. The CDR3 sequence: CASSLDQYSYEQYF. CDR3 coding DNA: TGCGCCAGCAGCTTGGATCAGTATTCCTACGAGCAGTACTTC. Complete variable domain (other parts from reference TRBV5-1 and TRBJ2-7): KAGVTQTPRYLIKTRGQQVTLSCSPISGHRSVSWYQQTPGQGLQFLFEYFSETQRNKGNFPGRFSGRQFSNSRSEMNVSTLELGDSALYLCASSLDQYSYEQYFGPGTRLTVT.